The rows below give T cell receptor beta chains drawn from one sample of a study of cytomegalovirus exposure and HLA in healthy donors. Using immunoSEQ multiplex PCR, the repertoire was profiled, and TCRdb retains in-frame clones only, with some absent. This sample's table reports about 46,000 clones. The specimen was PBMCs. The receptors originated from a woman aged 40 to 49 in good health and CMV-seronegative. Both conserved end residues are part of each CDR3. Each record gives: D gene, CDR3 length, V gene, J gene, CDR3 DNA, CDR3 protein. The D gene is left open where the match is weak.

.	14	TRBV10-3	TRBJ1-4	TGTGCCAGCGCCCATGGTATATCAAATGAAAAACTGTTTTTT	CASAHGISNEKLFF
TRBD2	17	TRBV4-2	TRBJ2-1	TGTGCCAGCAGCCAAGCGACAACCGGGACTAGATACAATGAGCAGTTCTTC	CASSQATTGTRYNEQFF
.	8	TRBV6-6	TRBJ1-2	TGTGCCACCAATGGCTACACCTTC	CATNGYTF
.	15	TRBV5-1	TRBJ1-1	TGCGCCAGCAGCCGGGTCAGGGGTGGAGACACTGAAGCTTTCTTT	CASSRVRGGDTEAFF
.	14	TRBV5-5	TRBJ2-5	TGTGCCAGCAGCGGAGGGTCGGGGCAAGAGACCCAGTACTTC	CASSGGSGQETQYF
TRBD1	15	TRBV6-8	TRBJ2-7	TGTGCCAGCAGTTACTCAGGGGACAGGGGTTACGAGCAGTACTTC	CASSYSGDRGYEQYF
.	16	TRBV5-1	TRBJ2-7	TGCGCCAGCAGCTTTTCTCTAGCGACCGCTCCCTACGAGCAGTACTTC	CASSFSLATAPYEQYF
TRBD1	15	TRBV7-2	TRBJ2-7	TGTGCCAGCAGCTCCCATGGGACAGGGTCCTACGAGCAGTACTTC	CASSSHGTGSYEQYF
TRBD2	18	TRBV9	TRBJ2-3	TGTGCCAGCAGCCCCCGTCCGACTAGCGGGAGATTCACAGATACGCAGTATTTT	CASSPRPTSGRFTDTQYF
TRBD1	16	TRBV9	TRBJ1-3	TGTGCCAGCAGCGTAAATAGGGGGCTCTCTGGAAACACCATATATTTT	CASSVNRGLSGNTIYF
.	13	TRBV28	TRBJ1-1	TGTGCCAGCAGCCCCAGTAAGAACACTGAAGCTTTCTTT	CASSPSKNTEAFF
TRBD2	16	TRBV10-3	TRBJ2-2	TGTGCCTCTAAAGAGCTAGCGGGAGCGGGCACCGGGGAGCTGTTTTTT	CASKELAGAGTGELFF
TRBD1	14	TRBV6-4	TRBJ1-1	TGTGCCAGCAGTCCCCTGCCAGGGGGCACTGAAGCTTTCTTT	CASSPLPGGTEAFF
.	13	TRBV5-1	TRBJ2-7	TGCGCCAGCGGGTCAGGGCTCTCCTACGAGCAGTACTTC	CASGSGLSYEQYF
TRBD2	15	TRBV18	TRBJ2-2	TGTGCCAGCTCATCAGGACTAGCGGGAGGTGTGGAGCTGTTTTTT	CASSSGLAGGVELFF
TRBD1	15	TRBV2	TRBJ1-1	TGTGCCAGCAACGGGATACAGGGGATGAACACTGAAGCTTTCTTT	CASNGIQGMNTEAFF
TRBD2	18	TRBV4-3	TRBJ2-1	TGCGCCAGCAGCCAGGGACTAGCGGGAGAGGCCCTCTACAATGAGCAGTTCTTC	CASSQGLAGEALYNEQFF
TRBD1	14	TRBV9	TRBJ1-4	TGTGCCAGCAGCCCGACAGGGACTAATGAAAAACTGTTTTTT	CASSPTGTNEKLFF